The present T cell receptor beta chain was sequenced within a study of T cell responses to AZD1222 COVID-19 vaccine. Generated by immunoSEQ multiplex PCR, the TCRdb table keeps only in-frame clones and is missing some. The table includes 150,000 or so clones, 70% to 90% detected once. Turning to this clone: Its antigen remains unknown.

Study outcomes and limitations: Epitopes outside B.1.351 and B.1.1.7 mutated regions reportedly drew nearly half of spike TCRs. In a largely white British group with more females than males, clonal diversity was possibly underestimated. Recipients of two AZD1222 doses showed rising Spike-specific TCR breadth and depth.

Trimming at V came to 3 bases and at J to 6 bases, leaving 1 base not matched to a gene. The germline CDR1 and CDR2 sequences are LNHDA and SQIVND (reference sequence). The CDR3 contains 13 residues. Here the sequenced sample was peripheral blood, taken on day 0 of AZD1222 vaccination. This receptor was obtained from an adult in good health. The V gene is TRBV19, the J gene TRBJ2-2; TRBD2 aligns across 7 bases. The CDR3 nucleotides are TGTGCCAGTAGTATTGGGGGGGCCGGGGAGCTGTTTTTT. Its translation is CASSIGGAGELFF. Variable domain in full (rest from reference TRBV19 and TRBJ2-2): DGGITQSPKYLFRKEGQNVTLSCEQNLNHDAMYWYRQDPGQGLRLIYYSQIVNDFQKGDIAEGYSVSREKKESFPLTVTSAQKNPTAFYLCASSIGGAGELFFGEGSRLTVL.